Below, one T cell receptor beta chain is given with its context. The antigen remains undetermined. The sample belongs to a study of cytomegalovirus exposure and HLA in healthy donors. Study background: Per a later analysis, the 666 first-cohort and fewer than 150 validation repertoires shared one platform. Regarding the study as a whole: Listed as cytomegalovirus-associated were 170 or so TCR beta chains. Most observed TCR sequences were rare, whereas some public TCRs were detected in many donors. Subsequent analysis revealed that first-cohort TCR clusters tended to co-occur in the 90 to 150 validation repertoires.

The CDR3 has 13 amino acids. Germline V gives CDR1 SNHLY, CDR2 FYNNEI. V lost 1 base and J lost 11, with 11 bases in between. Assay used: immunoSEQ multiplex PCR; TCRdb lists only in-frame clones, some missing. The sample gives tens of thousands of clones, 93% of which show up once; about 3.8% is in the top ten. V usage is TRBV2 and J usage is TRBJ1-4; D not certain. The sequencing sample was made of PBMCs. This sequence was found in a woman between 25 and 40 years old in good health and CMV-seronegative. DNA for the CDR3: TGTGCCAGCAGTGAAGGGGAGTACGGGAAACTGTTTTTT. Amino acids: CASSEGEYGKLFF.